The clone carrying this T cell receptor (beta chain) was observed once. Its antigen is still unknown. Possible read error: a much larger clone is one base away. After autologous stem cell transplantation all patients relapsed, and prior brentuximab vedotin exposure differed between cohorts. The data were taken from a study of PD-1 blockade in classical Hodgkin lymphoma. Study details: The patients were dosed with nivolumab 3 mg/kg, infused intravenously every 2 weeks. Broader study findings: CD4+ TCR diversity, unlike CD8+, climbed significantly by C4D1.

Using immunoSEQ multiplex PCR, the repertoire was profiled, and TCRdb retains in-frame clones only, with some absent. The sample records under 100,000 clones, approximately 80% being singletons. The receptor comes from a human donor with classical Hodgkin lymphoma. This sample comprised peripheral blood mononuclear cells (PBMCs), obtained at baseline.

The DNA of the CDR3 is TGTGTCAGCAGTTTAGATGGGAATCAGCCCCAGCATTTT. It codes for CVSSLDGNQPQHF. The chain links TRBV27 to TRBJ1-5; D gene uncertain. This CDR3 comprises 13 residues. Germline assignment: CDR1 MNHEY and CDR2 SMNVEV (reference sequence).